This T cell receptor (beta chain) was obtained from a study of T cells in localized non-small cell lung cancer. Worth noting for this clone: Its antigen is still unknown.

Study conclusions and caveats: The highest T cell clonality was in uninvolved adjacent lung, above tumor. Adjacent lung was found to contain a median approximately 52 of the top 100 tumor clones.

Only in-frame clones appear in the TCRdb table, and some are missing; sequencing was by immunoSEQ multiplex PCR. Among 1,600 or so clones, 30% to 45% were seen once, and the ten largest hold around 35%. The source of this sequence is a woman aged 40 to 75 with stage II lung adenocarcinoma. The sample here was lung tumor tissue, taken before any cancer treatment.

This chain's CDR3 is CASSPLGRTNYGYTF. In DNA, the CDR3 is TGTGCCAGCAGCCCCTTGGGCAGGACTAACTATGGCTACACCTTC. This chain connects TRBV14 to TRBJ1-2, with D unclear. Germline CDR1 and CDR2: SGHDN and FVKESK. V was clipped by 4 bases and J by 0 bases, with 12 bases between them. The CDR3 runs 15 residues.